These 21 T cell receptor beta chains originate from one sample sequenced in a study of shared clonotypes between healthy human individuals. Data came from immunoSEQ multiplex PCR; TCRdb stores just in-frame clones and leaves some out. The sample has 1 million to 1.2 million clones; 70% to 85% are singletons. The specimen was memory CD4+ T cells from PBMCs. Subset reported: CD45RA-negative fraction. These receptors came from a man aged 18 to 30 in good health. Some clones in this sample may be carry-over from other donors' samples.

This clone occurred a few times. The chain joins TRBV15 to TRBJ2-1, with D perhaps assigned TRBD1 or TRBD2 (5 bases each). Germline V gene sequence: CDR1 LNHNV, CDR2 YYDKDF (reference sequence). Trimming pared 3 bases from V and 5 bases from J, leaving 17 bases between. The CDR3 consists of 16 residues. The CDR3 sequence is CATSSAGRVVDNEQFF. DNA for the CDR3: TGTGCCACCAGCAGTGCAGGGCGGGTCGTTGACAATGAGCAGTTCTTC.

The J gene is TRBJ1-2, the V gene TRBV5-4; a weak D match, TRBD1 (6 bases). Germline CDR1 SGHNT, CDR2 YYREEE (reference sequence). The CDR3 extends over 14 amino acids. V lost 0 bases and J 6 bases, leaving 12 bases between the germline ends. The CDR3 loop is CASSLVGGSDGYTF. DNA for the CDR3: TGTGCCAGCAGCTTGGTGGGGGGCAGTGATGGCTACACCTTC.

Ten or more counts support this clone. The chain couples TRBV5-1 to TRBJ2-1, with D maybe TRBD1 (6 bases). Germline CDR1 is SGHRS and CDR2 is YFSETQ. Trimming removed 0 bases from V and 6 bases from J, with 10 bases in between. The CDR3 runs 14 residues. CDR3 bases: TGCGCCAGCAGCTTGGAAATAGGGGGCAATGAGCAGTTCTTC. Translation: CASSLEIGGNEQFF.

The V gene is TRBV6-1, the J gene TRBJ2-7, with TRBD1 as a possible D gene (6 bases). The V gene lost 3 bases and the J gene lost 2 bases, with 20 bases spanning the gap. The germline V gene encodes CDR1 MNHNS and CDR2 SASEGT. The CDR3 runs to 17 residues. In DNA, the CDR3 is TGTGCCAGCAGTGAGGGCCCTGGGGGCGGGCCTGCCTACGAGCAGTACTTC. This codes for CASSEGPGGGPAYEQYF.

Regarding this clone: Other DNA sequences in the same sample also yield this CDR3. J is TRBJ2-2 and V is TRBV30; unclear D gene. The germline gives CDR1 GTSNPN, CDR2 SVGIG (reference sequence). V lost 0 bases and J 2 bases, leaving 7 bases between the germline ends. The CDR3 loop spans 14 amino acids. CDR3 region: CAWSVGRNTGELFF. In nucleotides, the CDR3 is TGTGCCTGGAGTGTAGGCCGAAACACCGGGGAGCTGTTTTTT.

The V gene is TRBV7-3, the J gene TRBJ2-1, with D possibly matching TRBD2 (5 bases). CDR3 length: 15 residues. Deletions cut 2 bases from V and 4 bases from J, with 12 bases between. The germline CDR1 and CDR2 sequences are SGHTA and FQGTGA. The CDR3 region has the DNA TGTGCCAGCAGCTTATTCCCGGGATTTTACAATGAGCAGTTCTTC. Its protein is CASSLFPGFYNEQFF.

V and J are TRBV19 and TRBJ2-7; 7 bases map to TRBD1. After removal of 5 bases from V and 6 bases from J, the junction contained 10 bases not matched to a gene. CDR3 length equals 14 residues. Germline loops: CDR1 LNHDA, CDR2 SQIVND (reference sequence). CDR3 in DNA: TGTGCCAGTAGTGCCACCCACACAGGGGCCGAGCAGTACTTC. It specifies CASSATHTGAEQYF.

The chain joins TRBV15 to TRBJ1-2; D gene uncertain. This CDR3 spans 14 amino acids. Trimming pared 0 bases from V and 3 bases from J, leaving 8 bases between. Germline V gene sequence: CDR1 LNHNV, CDR2 YYDKDF (reference sequence). The CDR3 DNA reads TGTGCCACCAGCAGAGATATCGGGGACTATGGCTACACCTTC. Encoded protein: CATSRDIGDYGYTF.

The chain links TRBV19 to TRBJ2-6; D not resolved. V gave up 2 bases and J gave up 4 bases, with 12 bases separating them. The CDR3 is 16 amino acids. Germline loops: CDR1 LNHDA, CDR2 SQIVND (reference sequence). The CDR3 DNA follows: TGTGCCAGTAGTATAAGCCGGCGGTTAGGGGCCAACGTCCTGACTTTC. Translating gives CASSISRRLGANVLTF.

The chain carries TRBV11-2 and TRBJ2-7, with D maybe TRBD2 (7 bases). The germline gives CDR1 SGHAT, CDR2 FQNNGV. The CDR3 sequence is 14 residues long. The V gene lost 6 bases and the J gene lost 7 bases, with 19 bases spanning the gap. The CDR3 DNA follows: TGTGCCAGCAGAGCCGGAGAGGGGGGGACGGAGCAGTACTTC. As protein: CASRAGEGGTEQYF.

The rearrangement uses TRBV4-2 and TRBJ2-7; no clear D gene. CDR3 length: 15 amino acids. Trimming stripped 5 bases from V and 0 bases from J, with 14 bases between. Germline-derived CDR1 and CDR2 are LGHNA and YNFKEQ. CDR3 sequence: CASSSGPDSSYEQYF. CDR3 sequence (DNA): TGTGCCAGCAGCTCCGGGCCCGATAGCTCCTACGAGCAGTACTTC.

This clone was seen just once. The rearrangement links TRBV2 to TRBJ2-1, with TRBD1 identical over 9 bases. The CDR3 covers 14 residues. The junction had 6 bases not matched to a gene; V was cut back by 7 bases and J by 5 bases. CDR1 SNHLY and CDR2 FYNNEI come from the germline V gene. The CDR3 here is CASTVGTGHNEQFF. The DNA for the CDR3 is TGTGCCAGCACCGTTGGGACAGGGCACAATGAGCAGTTCTTC.

The chain couples TRBV11-2 to TRBJ2-7; 11 bases are shared with TRBD2. The CDR3 has 14 amino acids. CDR1 and CDR2 from the germline V gene are SGHAT and FQNNGV. The V segment lost 6 bases and the J segment 3 bases; nucleotides outside the gene matches: 4. DNA of the CDR3: TGTGCCAGCAGTAAGGGGACTAGCGGCTACGAGCAGTACTTC. Translating gives CASSKGTSGYEQYF.

This chain links TRBV5-1 with TRBJ1-1, with 7 nucleotides matching TRBD1. The CDR3 spans 14 residues. Germline V gene data show CDR1 as SGHRS and CDR2 as YFSETQ. The V segment lost 7 bases and the J segment 5 bases; nucleotides outside the gene matches: 11. The CDR3 DNA reads TGCGCCAGCCTGTCGGAGGGGGCAAGGACTGAAGCTTTCTTT. This translates into CASLSEGARTEAFF.

This chain connects TRBV6-1 to TRBJ2-1; 10 nucleotides align to TRBD1. CDR1 MNHNS and CDR2 SASEGT come from the germline V gene. Trimming took 4 bases from V and 6 from J; bases not matched to a gene: 6. The CDR3 contains 15 residues. The CDR3 DNA sequence: TGTGCCAGCAGTGGACAGGGGGCTTTTAGCAATGAGCAGTTCTTC. Protein product: CASSGQGAFSNEQFF.

CDR3 in amino acids: CASSLRQETQYF. The CDR3 region has the DNA TGTGCCAGCAGTTTAAGGCAAGAGACCCAGTACTTC. J is TRBJ2-5 and V is TRBV28; D remains unclear. CDR3 length: 12 residues. The germline gives CDR1 MDHEN, CDR2 SYDVKM. Trimming removed 2 bases at V and 2 bases at J, with 3 bases between.

As for this clone: A read error may explain this, as a much larger clone is one base away. Other nucleotide sequences in the sample specify the same CDR3. The V and J genes are TRBV27 and TRBJ2-3; D unclear. Germline values: CDR1 MNHEY, CDR2 SMNVEV (reference sequence). The length of the CDR3 is 11 residues. V was pared by 2 bases and J by 5 bases, with 2 bases between. The CDR3 loop is CASSLEDTQYF. CDR3 nucleotide sequence: TGTGCCAGCAGTTTAGAAGATACGCAGTATTTT.

The chain couples TRBV28 to TRBJ2-7; D is perhaps TRBD1 or TRBD2 (5 bases each). The V gene lost 8 bases and the J gene lost 3 bases, with 17 bases spanning the gap. Germline V CDR1 and CDR2: MDHEN, SYDVKM. The CDR3 has 14 residues. In DNA form, the CDR3 reads TGTGCCAGCCGAGTAGGGACGAACATCTACGAGCAGTACTTC. Its protein product is CASRVGTNIYEQYF.

V gene TRBV7-2 combines with J gene TRBJ2-5; possibly TRBD2 for D (5 bases). This CDR3 has 13 residues. Per germline, CDR1 SGHTA and CDR2 FQGNSA. Trimming took 3 bases from V and 5 from J, leaving 10 bases between them. The CDR3 loop is CASSFAREETQYF. In DNA form, the CDR3 reads TGTGCCAGCAGCTTCGCTAGGGAGGAGACCCAGTACTTC.

This chain connects TRBV11-2 to TRBJ2-5; the D gene is possibly TRBD2 (5 bases). Germline assignment: CDR1 SGHAT and CDR2 FQNNGV. The CDR3 runs to 14 residues. V lost 3 bases and J lost 1, with 9 bases in between. Written as DNA, the CDR3 is TGTGCCAGCAGCTTCCGACTATTCCAAGAGACCCAGTACTTC. This translates into CASSFRLFQETQYF.

The CDR3 protein is CASSLRERPYNEQFF. The CDR3 region has the DNA TGTGCCAGCAGCTTAAGGGAGCGTCCTTACAATGAGCAGTTCTTC. This sequence joins TRBV7-2 and TRBJ2-1; TRBD2 is a possible D gene (5 bases). The CDR3 is 15 amino acids. Between the trimmed V and J ends, which lost 2 bases and 4 bases, there was a span of 12 bases. Germline V lookup: CDR1 SGHTA, CDR2 FQGNSA. Full variable domain (rest looked up from reference TRBV7-2 and TRBJ2-1): GAGVSQSPSNKVTEKGKDVELRCDPISGHTALYWYRQSLGQGLEFLIYFQGNSAPDKSGLPSDRFSAERTGGSVSTLTIQRTQQEDSAVYLCASSLRERPYNEQFFGPGTRLTVL.